A single sample is the source of the 10 T cell receptor beta chains below, sequenced in a study of blood T cell repertoires in COVID-19. Produced via immunoSEQ multiplex PCR; TCRdb's table is partial and in-frame only. The sample contains approximately 250,000 clones, around 86% of which appear only once. The sample was peripheral blood. The receptors originated from a man aged 35-49 years with active or convalescent COVID-19.

This chain links TRBV12-3 or TRBV12-4 with TRBJ2-7, with D perhaps TRBD2 (5 bases). CDR3 length equals 13 residues. V dropped 2 bases and J dropped 4 bases, with 9 bases sitting between them. The CDR3 protein is CASSLFSGYEQYF. Written as DNA, the CDR3 is TGTGCCAGCAGTTTATTCTCGGGATACGAGCAGTACTTC.

The V call is TRBV9, the J call TRBJ2-1; 7 bases match TRBD2. The germline V gene encodes CDR1 SGDLS and CDR2 YYNGEE. V lost 2 bases to trimming and J lost 4 bases; unmatched junction nucleotides: 6. The CDR3 has 15 residues. Here the CDR3 DNA reads TGTGCCAGCAGCGTGCAGAGCGGGGCTTACAATGAGCAGTTCTTC. It encodes CASSVQSGAYNEQFF.

The chain links TRBV5-1 to TRBJ2-4; TRBD2 agrees at 7 bases. The CDR3 consists of 15 residues. Germline trimming cut 6 bases from V and 8 bases from J; bases unmatched to any gene: 14. CDR1 is SGHRS, CDR2 YFSETQ, per germline. The DNA for the CDR3 is TGCGCCAGCACCATAGGACGGGGGGAGGCGGACATTCAGTACTTC. Translating it yields CASTIGRGEADIQYF.

The chain recombines TRBV5-6 with TRBJ1-1; a weak D match, TRBD1 (6 bases). The ends were cut back, 4 bases at V and 5 bases at J, with 15 bases in the middle. The CDR3 sequence is 14 residues long. Per germline, CDR1 SGHDT and CDR2 YYEEEE. This CDR3 is CASSRKQGWTEAFF. CDR3 DNA sequence: TGTGCCAGCAGCCGTAAACAGGGTTGGACTGAAGCTTTCTTT.

This sequence joins TRBV5-1 and TRBJ1-6; TRBD1 matches at 7 bases. The trim removed 0 bases at V and 10 bases at J, leaving 4 bases unmatched. This CDR3 contains 14 residues. Germline-derived CDR1 and CDR2 are SGHRS and YFSETQ. The DNA for the CDR3 is TGCGCCAGCAGCTTGGGACAGGGCCAATCACCCCTCCACTTT. Translation: CASSLGQGQSPLHF.

This chain uses TRBV6-5 with TRBJ1-5; the match to TRBD1 covers 7 bases. CDR3 size: 14 residues. V was clipped by 6 bases and J by 5 bases; unmatched bases: 7. Germline assignment: CDR1 MNHEY and CDR2 SVGAGI. In DNA, the CDR3 is TGTGCCAGCAGGGGACAGCAACCCGATCAGCCCCAGCATTTT. It specifies CASRGQQPDQPQHF.

V and J are TRBV12-3 or TRBV12-4 and TRBJ2-1; D is unresolved. The CDR3 runs 11 residues. The ends were cut back, 7 bases at V and 6 bases at J, with 7 bases in the middle. The CDR3 nucleotides are TGTGCCAGCATCCCTTGCAATGAGCAGTTCTTC. The encoded protein is CASIPCNEQFF.

The rearrangement uses TRBV14 and TRBJ1-1; TRBD1 agrees at 10 bases. CDR1 and CDR2 from the germline V gene are SGHDN and FVKESK. V lost 0 bases to trimming and J lost 0 bases; unmatched junction nucleotides: 4. CDR3 length equals 17 residues. In DNA form, the CDR3 reads TGTGCCAGCAGCCAAGATCGGGGACAGGGGTTGAACACTGAAGCTTTCTTT. Protein sequence: CASSQDRGQGLNTEAFF.

This sequence joins TRBV28 and TRBJ2-7; D is possibly TRBD2 (6 bases). From germline, CDR1 is MDHEN and CDR2 SYDVKM. Trimming stripped 3 bases from V and 1 base from J, with 10 bases between. This CDR3 spans 14 amino acids. CDR3 bases: TGTGCCAGCAGTTTTAGGGGACTTTCCTACGAGCAGTACTTC. It yields the protein CASSFRGLSYEQYF. Full variable domain (rest looked up from reference TRBV28 and TRBJ2-7): DVKVTQSSRYLVKRTGEKVFLECVQDMDHENMFWYRQDPGLGLRLIYFSYDVKMKEKGDIPEGYSVSREKKERFSLILESASTNQTSMYLCASSFRGLSYEQYFGPGTRLTVT.

This chain uses TRBV27 with TRBJ2-2, with TRBD1 identical over 8 bases. V shed 3 bases, J shed 5 bases, and the junction held 8 bases outside the gene matches. Germline loops: CDR1 MNHEY, CDR2 SMNVEV (reference sequence). CDR3 size: 16 residues. The CDR3 sequence is CASSFYGQGKTGELFF. The CDR3, as DNA: TGTGCCAGCAGTTTTTACGGACAGGGAAAGACCGGGGAGCTGTTTTTT.